This T cell receptor (beta chain) was recovered during a study of T cells in Graves' hyperthyroidism and ophthalmopathy. The germline gives CDR1 SEHNR, CDR2 FQNEAQ (reference sequence). CDR3 length: 16 residues. The J segment lost 3 bases and the V segment lost 4 bases, leaving 5 bases of the junction unmatched. Turning to this clonotype: Its antigen is as yet unknown.

Amplification targeted TCR beta CDR3 regions from RNA transcripts. The HTBI set primed first-round TCR CDR3 RT-PCR. TCRdb independently ran MiXCR on the multiplex PCR reads; one entry per CDR3 protein. The sample gives under 750,000 distinct CDR3 sequences, roughly a sixth of which show up once; over 15% is in the top ten. Study-level points and caveats: Peripheral blood also featured most of the thyroid clonotypes expanded above 0.001.

Drawn at first hyperthyroidism diagnosis, the blood sample preceded any ophthalmopathy symptoms. PBMCs were derived from about 9.1 ml fresh peripheral blood. The rearrangement links TRBV7-9 to TRBJ2-3, with 12 bases that match TRBD2. The sample was blood. The origin of this receptor is a woman between 50 and 59 years old with Graves' hyperthyroidism that later progressed to Graves' ophthalmopathy. CDR3 sequence reads: CASSSELAGGTDTQYF. Here the CDR3 DNA reads TGTGCCAGCAGCTCCGAACTAGCGGGGGGTACAGATACGCAGTATTTT.